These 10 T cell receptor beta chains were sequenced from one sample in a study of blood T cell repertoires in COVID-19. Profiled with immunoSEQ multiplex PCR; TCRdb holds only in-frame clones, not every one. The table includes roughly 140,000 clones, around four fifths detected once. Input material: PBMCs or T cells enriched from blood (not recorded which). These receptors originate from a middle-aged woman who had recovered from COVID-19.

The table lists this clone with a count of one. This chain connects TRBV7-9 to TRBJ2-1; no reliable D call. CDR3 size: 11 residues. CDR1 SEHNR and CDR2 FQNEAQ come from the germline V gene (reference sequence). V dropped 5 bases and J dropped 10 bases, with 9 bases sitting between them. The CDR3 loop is CASSIDIEQFF. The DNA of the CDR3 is TGTGCCAGCAGCATCGACATAGAGCAGTTCTTC.

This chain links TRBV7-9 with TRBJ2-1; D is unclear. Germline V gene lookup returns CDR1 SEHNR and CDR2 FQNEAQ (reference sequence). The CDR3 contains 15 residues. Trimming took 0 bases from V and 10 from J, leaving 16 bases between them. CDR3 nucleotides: TGTGCCAGCAGCTTAGCAGGAGACCCTATGAGGGAGCAGTTCTTC. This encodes CASSLAGDPMREQFF. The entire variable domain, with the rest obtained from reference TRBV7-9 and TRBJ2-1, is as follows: DTGVSQNPRHKITKRGQNVTFRCDPISEHNRLYWYRQTLGQGPEFLTYFQNEAQLEKSRLLSDRFSAERPKGSFSTLEIQRTEQGDSAMYLCASSLAGDPMREQFFGPGTRLTVL.

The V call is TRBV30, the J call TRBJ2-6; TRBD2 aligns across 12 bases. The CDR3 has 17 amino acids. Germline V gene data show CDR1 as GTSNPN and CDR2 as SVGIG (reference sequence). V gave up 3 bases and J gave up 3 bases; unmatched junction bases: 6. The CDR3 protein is CAWSRLAGVGGANVLTF. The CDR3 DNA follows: TGTGCCTGGAGCCGACTAGCGGGAGTTGGTGGGGCCAACGTCCTGACTTTC.

The CDR3 DNA reads as TGTGCCAGCAGCCCGCTGGGAGTATTCTCCAATGAGCAGTTCTTC. It is translated as CASSPLGVFSNEQFF. V gene TRBV7-8 combines with J gene TRBJ2-1; D possibly corresponds to TRBD2 (5 bases). V was shortened by 5 bases and J by 6 bases, with 17 bases between the two germline ends. Germline V lookup: CDR1 SGHVS, CDR2 FQNEAQ. The CDR3 has 15 amino acids.

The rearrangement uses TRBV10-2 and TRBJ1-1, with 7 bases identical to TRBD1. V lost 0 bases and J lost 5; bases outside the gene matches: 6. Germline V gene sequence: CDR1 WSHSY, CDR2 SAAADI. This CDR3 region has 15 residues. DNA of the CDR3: TGCGCCAGCAGTGAGTCGACAGGGAGCGGGACTGAAGCTTTCTTT. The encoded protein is CASSESTGSGTEAFF.

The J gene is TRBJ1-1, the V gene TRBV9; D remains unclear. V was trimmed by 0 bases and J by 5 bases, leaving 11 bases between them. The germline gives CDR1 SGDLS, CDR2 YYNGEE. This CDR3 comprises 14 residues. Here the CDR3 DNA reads TGTGCCAGCAGCGTAGGCGAGGGAAGGACTGAAGCTTTCTTT. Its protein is CASSVGEGRTEAFF.

This chain's CDR3 is CASSPWLARPDTQYF. The CDR3 DNA is TGTGCCAGCAGCCCGTGGCTAGCGCGCCCAGATACGCAGTATTTT. The V and J genes are TRBV13 and TRBJ2-3; D perhaps matches TRBD2 (6 bases). Per germline, CDR1 PRHDT and CDR2 FYEKMQ (reference sequence). The CDR3 loop spans 15 amino acids. Trimming removed 5 bases at V and 4 bases at J, with 16 bases between.

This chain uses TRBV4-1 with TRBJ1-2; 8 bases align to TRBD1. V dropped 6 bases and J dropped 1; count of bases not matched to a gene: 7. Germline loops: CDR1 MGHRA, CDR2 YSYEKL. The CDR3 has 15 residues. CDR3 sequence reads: CASRRTGGNNYGYTF. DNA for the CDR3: TGCGCCAGCAGGCGAACAGGGGGAAATAACTATGGCTACACCTTC.

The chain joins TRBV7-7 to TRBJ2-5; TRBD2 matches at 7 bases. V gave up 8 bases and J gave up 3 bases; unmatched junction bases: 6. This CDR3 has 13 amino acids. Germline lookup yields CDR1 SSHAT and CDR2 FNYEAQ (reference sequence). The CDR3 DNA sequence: TGTGCCAGCCGCCAGGCGGGGGAAGAGACCCAGTACTTC. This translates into CASRQAGEETQYF.

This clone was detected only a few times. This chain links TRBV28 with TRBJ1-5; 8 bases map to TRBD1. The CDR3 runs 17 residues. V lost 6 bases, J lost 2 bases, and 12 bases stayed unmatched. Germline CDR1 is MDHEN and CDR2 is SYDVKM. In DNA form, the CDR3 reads TGTGCCAGCAGCATCGACAGGGGTCTCTCTGGCAATCAGCCCCAGCATTTT. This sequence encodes CASSIDRGLSGNQPQHF. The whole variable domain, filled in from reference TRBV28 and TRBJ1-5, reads DVKVTQSSRYLVKRTGEKVFLECVQDMDHENMFWYRQDPGLGLRLIYFSYDVKMKEKGDIPEGYSVSREKKERFSLILESASTNQTSMYLCASSIDRGLSGNQPQHFGDGTRLSIL.